This is a list of T cell receptor beta chains from one sample in a study of neurological immune-mediated disorders. TCRdb fed the 5' RACE reads into MiXCR, producing one record per CDR3 protein. Among roughly 61,000 distinct CDR3 sequences listed, roughly 10% were seen once. Sequenced input: PBMCs. The receptor set was obtained from a male donor with HTLV-1-associated myelopathy (HAM/TSP). Both conserved end residues are part of each CDR3. The order of the fields is clone size, D gene, J gene, V gene, CDR3 protein, CDR3 DNA. D genes are given only for firm matches. Size is stated for part of the rows, as once, few or many counts, or as a class when the clone is expanded.

abundance: many
d_gene: TRBD2
j_gene: TRBJ2-2
v_gene: TRBV6-4
CDR3aa: CASSGTSTGELFF
CDR3nt: TGTGCCAGCAGTGGGACTAGCACCGGGGAGCTGTTTTTT

abundance: many
d_gene: TRBD2
j_gene: TRBJ2-1
v_gene: TRBV7-2
CDR3aa: CASSERDPGLGQFF
CDR3nt: TGTGCCAGCAGCGAGCGGGACCCGGGTTTAGGCCAGTTCTTC

abundance: many
d_gene: .
j_gene: TRBJ1-2
v_gene: TRBV4-3
CDR3aa: CASSQLTGTGYGYTF
CDR3nt: TGCGCCAGCAGCCAACTCACCGGGACGGGCTATGGCTACACCTTC

abundance: many
d_gene: .
j_gene: TRBJ2-2
v_gene: TRBV25-1
CDR3aa: CASSDYGNTGELFF
CDR3nt: TGTGCCAGCAGTGATTATGGGAACACCGGGGAGCTGTTTTTT

abundance: many
d_gene: .
j_gene: TRBJ2-2
v_gene: TRBV14
CDR3aa: CASSREAGELFF
CDR3nt: TGTGCCAGTAGCAGGGAGGCCGGGGAGCTGTTTTTT

abundance: many
d_gene: TRBD1
j_gene: TRBJ2-5
v_gene: TRBV29-1
CDR3aa: CSVAHRGLETQYF
CDR3nt: TGCAGCGTTGCCCACAGGGGGCTCGAGACCCAGTACTTC

abundance: many
d_gene: TRBD1
j_gene: TRBJ2-2
v_gene: TRBV5-4
CDR3aa: CASSFWDRGTGELFF
CDR3nt: TGTGCCAGCAGCTTCTGGGACAGAGGCACCGGGGAGCTGTTTTTT

abundance: many
d_gene: .
j_gene: TRBJ1-1
v_gene: TRBV5-1
CDR3aa: CASSLDMGNTEAFF
CDR3nt: TGCGCCAGCAGCTTGGATATGGGTAACACTGAAGCTTTCTTT

abundance: many
d_gene: .
j_gene: TRBJ2-3
v_gene: TRBV5-1
CDR3aa: CASSPLDEPAYPYF
CDR3nt: TGCGCCAGCAGCCCCCTAGATGAGCCGGCTTACCCGTATTTT

abundance: many
d_gene: TRBD1
j_gene: TRBJ2-3
v_gene: TRBV5-1
CDR3aa: CASSPPGTGSTDTQYF
CDR3nt: TGCGCCAGCAGCCCCCCAGGGACAGGGTCCACAGATACGCAGTATTTT

abundance: many
d_gene: TRBD2
j_gene: TRBJ2-5
v_gene: TRBV15
CDR3aa: CATSSGTSGETQYF
CDR3nt: TGTGCCACCAGTTCAGGGACTAGCGGGGAGACCCAGTACTTC

abundance: many
d_gene: .
j_gene: TRBJ2-5
v_gene: TRBV5-1
CDR3aa: CASSLVSSETQYF
CDR3nt: TGCGCCAGCAGCTTGGTGTCCTCTGAGACCCAGTACTTC

abundance: many
d_gene: .
j_gene: TRBJ2-5
v_gene: TRBV20-1
CDR3aa: CSAGESSFQETQYF
CDR3nt: TGCAGTGCTGGGGAGTCTAGCTTTCAAGAGACCCAGTACTTC

abundance: many
d_gene: TRBD1
j_gene: TRBJ1-1
v_gene: TRBV7-9
CDR3aa: CAIVPDRGSEAFF
CDR3nt: TGTGCCATCGTCCCAGACAGGGGATCTGAAGCTTTCTTT

abundance: few
d_gene: TRBD2
j_gene: TRBJ2-1
v_gene: TRBV11-2
CDR3aa: CASSLDRASGYNEQFF
CDR3nt: TGTGCCAGCAGCTTAGATCGCGCTAGCGGATACAATGAGCAGTTCTTC

abundance: many
d_gene: .
j_gene: TRBJ2-7
v_gene: TRBV29-1
CDR3aa: CSVWDQGRLSYEQYF
CDR3nt: TGCAGCGTTTGGGACCAGGGGAGGCTCTCCTACGAGCAGTACTTC

abundance: many
d_gene: .
j_gene: TRBJ1-6
v_gene: TRBV16
CDR3aa: CASSQRQGNSPLHF
CDR3nt: TGTGCCAGCAGCCAGCGGCAGGGGAATTCACCCCTCCACTTT

abundance: many
d_gene: .
j_gene: TRBJ1-5
v_gene: TRBV27
CDR3aa: CASRWGVGGPQHF
CDR3nt: TGTGCCAGCAGGTGGGGCGTCGGAGGCCCCCAGCATTTT

abundance: .
d_gene: .
j_gene: TRBJ1-2
v_gene: TRBV5-5
CDR3aa: CASSLVDSYRYTF
CDR3nt: TGTGCCAGCAGCTTGGTTGACAGCTATAGATACACCTTC

abundance: few
d_gene: .
j_gene: TRBJ2-7
v_gene: TRBV7-9
CDR3aa: CASSLKEGWENEQYF
CDR3nt: TGTGCCAGCAGCTTAAAGGAGGGGTGGGAGAACGAGCAGTACTTC

abundance: many
d_gene: TRBD1
j_gene: TRBJ1-3
v_gene: TRBV6-1
CDR3aa: CASSATGTGNTIYF
CDR3nt: TGTGCCAGCAGTGCGACAGGGACTGGAAACACCATATATTTT

abundance: many
d_gene: TRBD1
j_gene: TRBJ1-6
v_gene: TRBV6-2/TRBV6-3
CDR3aa: CASRPGTEGSPLHF
CDR3nt: TGTGCCAGCAGACCCGGGACAGAAGGTTCACCCCTCCACTTT

abundance: many
d_gene: .
j_gene: TRBJ1-1
v_gene: TRBV12-3/TRBV12-4
CDR3aa: CASSFLGGSLTEAFF
CDR3nt: TGTGCCAGCAGTTTCCTAGGGGGTTCCCTCACTGAAGCTTTCTTT

abundance: many
d_gene: TRBD2
j_gene: TRBJ2-7
v_gene: TRBV12-3/TRBV12-4
CDR3aa: CASSSGTSSYEQYF
CDR3nt: TGTGCCAGCAGCTCCGGGACTAGCTCCTACGAGCAGTACTTC

abundance: many
d_gene: .
j_gene: TRBJ1-1
v_gene: TRBV20-1
CDR3aa: CSAIKGGVYMNTEAFF
CDR3nt: TGCAGTGCTATCAAGGGCGGAGTTTACATGAACACTGAAGCTTTCTTT

abundance: many
d_gene: .
j_gene: TRBJ1-6
v_gene: TRBV28
CDR3aa: CASSPTLGGNSPLHF
CDR3nt: TGTGCCAGCAGCCCGACCTTAGGGGGAAATTCACCCCTCCACTTT

abundance: many
d_gene: TRBD2
j_gene: TRBJ2-5
v_gene: TRBV14
CDR3aa: CASSQDHSGGTTQYF
CDR3nt: TGTGCCAGCAGCCAAGATCACAGCGGGGGGACGACCCAGTACTTC

abundance: .
d_gene: TRBD2
j_gene: TRBJ2-5
v_gene: TRBV12-3/TRBV12-4
CDR3aa: CASSFSSGGKTQYF
CDR3nt: TGTGCCAGCAGTTTCTCTAGCGGGGGGAAGACCCAGTACTTC